The next 5 T cell receptor beta chains were all read from a single sample in a study of T cell responses to AZD1222 COVID-19 vaccine. Produced via immunoSEQ multiplex PCR; TCRdb's table is partial and in-frame only. Found here are about 110,000 clones, 87% of them singletons; the top ten hold around 4.7%. This specimen was peripheral blood, taken 28 days after the second AZD1222 dose. The origin of the receptors is an adult who received the AZD1222 COVID-19 vaccine.

A note on this clone: Different DNA sequences within this sample yield the same CDR3. The V and J genes are TRBV12-3 or TRBV12-4 and TRBJ2-7; TRBD2 matches at 7 bases. The length of the CDR3 is 12 residues. Trimming at V came to 4 bases and at J to 3 bases, leaving 0 bases not matched to a gene. The CDR3 sequence: CASSSGGYEQYF. The CDR3 coding sequence is TGTGCCAGCAGTTCGGGGGGCTACGAGCAGTACTTC.

The chain couples TRBV5-8 to TRBJ2-7, with 7 bases matching TRBD1. V was clipped by 2 bases and J by 3 bases; unmatched bases: 11. Germline V gene sequence: CDR1 SGHTS, CDR2 YDEGEE. The CDR3 contains 16 residues. In nucleotides, the CDR3 is TGTGCCAGCAGCTTTAGTCCCTCCCGGGACAGCTACGAGCAGTACTTC. Its protein is CASSFSPSRDSYEQYF.

The CDR3 loop reads CACGLGNIQYF. Here the CDR3 DNA reads TGTGCCTGTGGGCTCGGAAACATTCAGTACTTC. The chain employs TRBV30 and TRBJ2-4; D call uncertain. Germline-derived CDR1 and CDR2 are GTSNPN and SVGIG (reference sequence). The CDR3 is made up of 11 amino acids. The V gene lost 6 bases and the J gene lost 6 bases, with 9 bases spanning the gap.

This clone was seen more than once but under ten times. The chain employs TRBV3-1 (or the pseudogene TRBV3-2) and TRBJ1-1, with a weak D call TRBD1 (5 bases). Trimming removed 4 bases at V and 3 bases at J, with 15 bases between. The V gene's germline CDR1 is LGHDT and CDR2 YNNKEL (reference sequence). CDR3 size: 15 residues. CDR3 amino acids: CASSPLTGEDTEAFF. The CDR3 region has the DNA TGTGCCAGCAGCCCTCTAACGGGGGAAGACACTGAAGCTTTCTTT.

This clone was seen only once. V gene TRBV7-2 combines with J gene TRBJ2-5; D is unresolved. The V gene's germline CDR1 is SGHTA and CDR2 FQGNSA. CDR3 length: 13 amino acids. Trimming pared 4 bases from V and 11 bases from J, leaving 17 bases between. The CDR3 DNA follows: TGTGCCAGCAGCTCTTTCGACGGACCTCTGCAGTACTTC. It is translated as CASSSFDGPLQYF.